Listed below are T cell receptor beta chains from one sample, sequenced in a study of PD-1 blockade in classical Hodgkin lymphoma. Measured with immunoSEQ multiplex PCR; TCRdb has only the in-frame clones, and not every one. The repertoire holds roughly 40,000 clones, with about 89% as singletons. The source was peripheral blood mononuclear cells (PBMCs), collected at baseline. Receptors were obtained from a human donor with classical Hodgkin lymphoma. CDR3s include the opening cysteine and the closing phenylalanine or tryptophan. The D gene is left open where the match is weak. Rows give clone size only sometimes, using once, few, many, or a class for an expanded clone.

>TRBD1|TRBJ1-6|NA|TRBV5-1
CASSLTSGTAYNSPLHF
TGCGCCAGCAGCCTAACCTCCGGGACAGCCTATAATTCACCCCTCCACTTT
>NA|TRBJ2-1|NA|TRBV13
CASSPPSWVPHEQFF
TGTGCCAGCAGCCCTCCTAGCTGGGTCCCCCATGAGCAGTTCTTC
>NA|TRBJ2-2|NA|TRBV28
CASRSTTGELFF
TGTGCCAGCAGATCTACGACCGGGGAGCTGTTTTTT
>TRBD1|TRBJ1-5|NA|TRBV5-5
CASSSRTGPNQPQHF
TGTGCCAGCAGCTCAAGGACAGGGCCAAATCAGCCCCAGCATTTT
>NA|TRBJ2-3|NA|TRBV11-2
CASSAGGDTQYF
TGTGCCAGCAGCGCTGGAGGGGATACGCAGTATTTT
>NA|TRBJ2-1|NA|TRBV6-6
CASSYRDVYNEQFF
TGTGCCAGCAGTTATCGGGACGTTTACAATGAGCAGTTCTTC
>TRBD2|TRBJ2-3|NA|TRBV2
CASSARAAGGTDTQYF
TGTGCCAGCAGCGCACGGGCTGCGGGGGGAACAGATACGCAGTATTTT
>TRBD1|TRBJ2-7|NA|TRBV28
CASSTAGTGVQYF
TGTGCCAGCAGTACAGCCGGGACAGGAGTGCAGTACTTC
>TRBD1|TRBJ1-5|NA|TRBV7-2
CASSQTGNQPQHF
TGTGCCAGCAGCCAGACAGGGAATCAGCCCCAGCATTTT
>NA|TRBJ2-5|few|TRBV21-1
CASSKGWGGTQYF
TGTGCCAGCAGCAAAGGTTGGGGCGGGACCCAGTACTTC
>NA|TRBJ2-1|few|TRBV19
CASSIGWNEQFF
TGTGCCAGTAGTATAGGTTGGAATGAGCAGTTCTTC
>TRBD1|TRBJ1-2|NA|TRBV9
CASSVAQGVYYGYTF
TGTGCCAGCAGCGTAGCTCAGGGGGTTTACTATGGCTACACCTTC
>NA|TRBJ2-5|NA|TRBV4-2
CASSQDRQETQYF
TGTGCCAGCAGCCAGGACAGACAAGAGACCCAGTACTTC
>NA|TRBJ2-1|NA|TRBV6-6
CASSYSVSGLDNEQFF
TGTGCCAGCAGTTACTCGGTTTCCGGGTTAGACAATGAGCAGTTCTTC
>NA|TRBJ1-1|NA|TRBV4-1
CASSQDRTEAFF
TGCGCCAGCAGCCAAGACCGCACTGAAGCTTTCTTT
>TRBD2|TRBJ2-1|NA|TRBV5-4
CASRVGRSGRAVNEQFF
TGTGCCAGCAGGGTCGGGAGAAGCGGGAGGGCGGTCAATGAGCAGTTCTTC
>TRBD1|TRBJ1-2|NA|TRBV28
CASSDPGQGADGYTF
TGTGCCAGCAGCGATCCGGGACAGGGGGCGGATGGCTACACCTTC
>NA|TRBJ2-6|NA|TRBV27
CASSFVWVQGSYPGANVLTF
TGTGCCAGCAGTTTTGTTTGGGTGCAGGGAAGTTATCCTGGGGCCAACGTCCTGACTTTC
>TRBD1|TRBJ2-5|NA|TRBV9
CASSVTGGFETQYF
TGTGCCAGCAGCGTTACAGGGGGCTTTGAGACCCAGTACTTC
>NA|TRBJ2-1|NA|TRBV5-1
CASSLRGDGEQFF
TGCGCCAGCAGCTTGCGTGGGGATGGTGAGCAGTTCTTC
>TRBD1|TRBJ2-5|NA|TRBV10-2
CASRGQPQETQYF
TGCGCCAGCCGGGGACAGCCACAAGAGACCCAGTACTTC
>TRBD2|TRBJ2-1|NA|TRBV19
CASSKAGTSLRGEQFF
TGTGCCAGTAGTAAAGCCGGGACTAGCCTCCGGGGGGAGCAGTTCTTC
>TRBD1|TRBJ1-6|medium-sized|TRBV9
CASSVGQGDSPLHF
TGTGCCAGCAGCGTTGGGCAGGGGGATTCACCCCTCCACTTT
>NA|TRBJ2-7|NA|TRBV19
CASSPDSRQEQYF
TGTGCCAGTAGCCCTGACAGTCGTCAGGAGCAGTACTTC
>TRBD1|TRBJ1-5|NA|TRBV19
CASSIGQGFNQPQHF
TGTGCCAGTAGTATCGGACAGGGATTCAATCAGCCCCAGCATTTT
>NA|TRBJ1-2|NA|TRBV7-9
CASSLSSRGVYGYTF
TGTGCCAGCAGCTTATCTAGTAGGGGGGTATATGGCTACACCTTC
>NA|TRBJ2-4|NA|TRBV7-9
CASSLVSGKNIQYF
TGTGCCAGCAGCTTAGTTTCAGGGAAAAACATTCAGTACTTC
>NA|TRBJ1-4|NA|TRBV5-4
CASSWGVGEKLFF
TGTGCCAGCAGCTGGGGGGTCGGTGAAAAACTGTTTTTT
>NA|TRBJ2-1|NA|TRBV19
CASSIYPPNRVSYNEQFF
TGTGCCAGTAGTATATACCCCCCTAACAGGGTATCCTACAATGAGCAGTTCTTC
>TRBD1|TRBJ1-3|few|TRBV5-5
CASRGQISGNTIYF
TGTGCCAGCAGGGGACAGATCTCTGGAAACACCATATATTTT
>NA|TRBJ2-1|NA|TRBV18
CASSGNRMAYNEQFF
TGTGCCAGCTCAGGGAACCGGATGGCCTACAATGAGCAGTTCTTC
>NA|TRBJ1-5|medium-sized|TRBV9
CASSESPWGNQPQHF
TGTGCCAGCAGCGAATCTCCGTGGGGGAACCAGCCCCAGCATTTT
>TRBD2|TRBJ2-1|NA|TRBV5-1
CASSPGTSGAGQFF
TGCGCCAGCAGCCCCGGGACTAGCGGGGCTGGGCAGTTCTTC
>NA|TRBJ2-3|NA|TRBV18
CASSPERASTDTQYF
TGTGCCAGCTCACCGGAACGGGCCAGCACAGATACGCAGTATTTT
>NA|TRBJ1-5|NA|TRBV19
CASSIEVLGGSGNQPQHF
TGTGCCAGTAGTATAGAGGTCCTAGGGGGGTCGGGCAATCAGCCCCAGCATTTT
>NA|TRBJ1-1|medium-sized|TRBV6-6
CASSSPNQGTEAFF
TGTGCCAGCAGTTCCCCTAATCAGGGTACTGAAGCTTTCTTT
>NA|TRBJ1-6|NA|TRBV10-3
CAIGSNSPLHF
TGTGCCATCGGGTCTAATTCACCCCTCCACTTT
>NA|TRBJ2-7|NA|TRBV7-6
CASSLSPGREQYF
TGTGCCAGCAGCTTATCCCCGGGGCGCGAGCAGTACTTC
>TRBD1|TRBJ1-1|NA|TRBV5-1
CASSFGTGGTEAFF
TGCGCCAGCAGCTTTGGGACAGGGGGTACTGAAGCTTTCTTT
>NA|TRBJ2-7|NA|TRBV7-9
CASSLGDANGEQYF
TGTGCCAGCAGCCTCGGGGACGCCAACGGCGAGCAGTACTTC
>TRBD1|TRBJ2-7|NA|TRBV19
CASSKRGTGVGSYEQYF
TGTGCCAGTAGCAAACGGGGTACAGGGGTAGGGTCCTACGAGCAGTACTTC
>TRBD2|TRBJ2-7|NA|TRBV29-1
CSVGGGLAGPYEQYF
TGCAGCGTTGGGGGAGGACTAGCGGGACCCTACGAGCAGTACTTC
>NA|TRBJ2-3|NA|TRBV7-9
CASSERGGGKGTDTQYF
TGTGCCAGCAGCGAAAGGGGGGGCGGGAAAGGCACAGATACGCAGTATTTT
>TRBD1|TRBJ2-7|once|TRBV5-6
CASSLRHGTGHGYEQYF
TGTGCCAGCAGCTTGCGTCACGGGACAGGGCACGGGTACGAGCAGTACTTC
>NA|TRBJ2-1|NA|TRBV5-4
CASSLDRASYNEQFF
TGTGCCAGCAGCTTGGACAGGGCCTCCTACAATGAGCAGTTCTTC
>TRBD2|TRBJ2-5|NA|TRBV7-8
CASSLVFGLAGEQETQYF
TGTGCCAGCAGCTTAGTGTTTGGACTAGCGGGGGAACAAGAGACCCAGTACTTC
>NA|TRBJ1-1|few|TRBV27
CASGRWGTEAFF
TGTGCCAGCGGCAGGTGGGGCACTGAAGCTTTCTTT
>TRBD1|TRBJ1-2|NA|TRBV6-1
CASSEGGWGYTF
TGTGCCAGCAGCGAAGGGGGCTGGGGCTACACCTTC
>TRBD2|TRBJ2-5|NA|TRBV9
CASSPRLAGVQETQYF
TGTGCCAGCAGCCCCAGACTAGCGGGAGTCCAAGAGACCCAGTACTTC
>NA|TRBJ2-3|NA|TRBV7-6
CASSLAVSTDTQYF
TGTGCCAGCAGCTTAGCAGTAAGCACAGATACGCAGTATTTT
>NA|TRBJ1-5|NA|TRBV18
CASSPSGTTTNRNSNQPQHF
TGTGCCAGCTCACCAAGCGGAACTACCACCAACCGAAATAGCAATCAGCCCCAGCATTTT
>TRBD1|TRBJ1-1|NA|TRBV6-6
CASSPSGAGGPRNF
TGTGCCAGCAGTCCTTCCGGGGCAGGGGGCCCGCGGAACTTT
>NA|TRBJ1-3|NA|TRBV28
CASSSPLQGNTIYF
TGTGCCAGCAGTTCTCCCTTACAGGGAAACACCATATATTTT
>TRBD1|TRBJ1-3|NA|TRBV29-1
CSAGGTAGNTIYF
TGCAGCGCAGGGGGGACGGCCGGAAACACCATATATTTT
>NA|TRBJ1-4|NA|TRBV2
CASSFPIPGQSVEKLFF
TGTGCCAGCAGTTTCCCCATACCCGGTCAGTCTGTTGAAAAACTGTTTTTT